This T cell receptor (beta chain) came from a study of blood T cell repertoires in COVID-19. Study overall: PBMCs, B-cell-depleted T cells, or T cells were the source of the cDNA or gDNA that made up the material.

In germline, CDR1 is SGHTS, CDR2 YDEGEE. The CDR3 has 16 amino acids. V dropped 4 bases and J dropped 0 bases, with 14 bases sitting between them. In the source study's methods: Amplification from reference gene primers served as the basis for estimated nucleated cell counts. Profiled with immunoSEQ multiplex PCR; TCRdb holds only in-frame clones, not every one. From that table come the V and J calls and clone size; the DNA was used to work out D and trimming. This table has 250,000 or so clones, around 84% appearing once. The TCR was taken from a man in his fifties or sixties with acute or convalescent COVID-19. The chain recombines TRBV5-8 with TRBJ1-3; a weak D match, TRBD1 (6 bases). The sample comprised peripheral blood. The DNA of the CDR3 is TGTGCCAGCAGCATCCACCGGGACACCTCTGGAAACACCATATATTTT. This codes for CASSIHRDTSGNTIYF. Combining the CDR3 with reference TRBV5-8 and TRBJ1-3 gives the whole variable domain EAGVTQSPTHLIKTRGQQATLRCSPISGHTSVYWYQQALGLGLQFLLWYDEGEERNRGNFPPRFSGRQFPNYSSELNVNALELEDSALYLCASSIHRDTSGNTIYFGEGSWLTVV.